These 14 T cell receptor beta chains were all obtained from the same sample, sequenced in a study of immune evolution from preneoplasia to lung adenocarcinoma. Clones were sequenced by immunoSEQ multiplex PCR, and TCRdb holds only the in-frame ones, with some missing. Of 5,500 to 7,000 clones detected, around 79% appear once; the ten largest clones hold about a fifth. The sample comprised FFPE adjacent normal lung tissue. The receptors stem from a person aged 55-85 years with lung adenocarcinoma.

The gene calls are TRBV2 and TRBJ1-1; D is unresolved. Trimming removed 4 bases at V and 4 bases at J, with 4 bases between. Per the germline V gene, CDR1 is SNHLY and CDR2 is FYNNEI. The CDR3 is 11 residues long. CDR3 sequence reads: CASSVGTEAFF. The CDR3 bases are TGTGCCAGCAGTGTTGGCACTGAAGCTTTCTTT.

This chain connects TRBV28 to TRBJ2-3; 10 bases map to TRBD2. CDR3 size: 17 residues. Trimming cost V 7 bases and J 0 bases; bases outside gene matches: 10. Germline V lookup: CDR1 MDHEN, CDR2 SYDVKM. The CDR3 coding sequence is TGTGCCAGCAAAGGTATGAAGCGGGAGGGAAGCACAGATACGCAGTATTTT. Translated, it gives CASKGMKREGSTDTQYF.

This chain connects TRBV28 to TRBJ2-7; D is undetermined. The CDR3 sequence is 14 residues long. V was shortened by 4 bases and J by 0 bases, with 10 bases between the two germline ends. Germline-derived CDR1 and CDR2 are MDHEN and SYDVKM. The CDR3 reads CASSWQDPSYEQYF. The CDR3 bases are TGTGCCAGCAGTTGGCAGGACCCCTCCTACGAGCAGTACTTC. Supplemented by reference TRBV28 and TRBJ2-7, the full variable domain reads DVKVTQSSRYLVKRTGEKVFLECVQDMDHENMFWYRQDPGLGLRLIYFSYDVKMKEKGDIPEGYSVSREKKERFSLILESASTNQTSMYLCASSWQDPSYEQYFGPGTRLTVT.

This chain uses TRBV6-1 with TRBJ1-2; D ambiguous. V was trimmed by 4 bases and J by 0 bases, leaving 9 bases between them. The CDR3 has 14 amino acids. CDR1 and CDR2 from the germline V gene are MNHNS and SASEGT. For the CDR3, the DNA is TGTGCCAGCAGTGCCAAGGCCGCTAACTATGGCTACACCTTC. Residues: CASSAKAANYGYTF.

This sequence joins TRBV27 and TRBJ1-1, with D unresolved. There are 14 residues in the CDR3. Per germline, CDR1 MNHEY and CDR2 SMNVEV (reference sequence). V was trimmed by 5 bases and J by 1 base, leaving 11 bases between them. The DNA for the CDR3 is TGTGCCAGCAGTCCCAGACGGCGGAACACTGAAGCTTTCTTT. Its translation: CASSPRRRNTEAFF.

This clone was recorded once. The CDR3 spells CASSLAWTGYNEQFF. The CDR3 nucleotides are TGTGCCAGCAGCTTAGCATGGACAGGGTACAATGAGCAGTTCTTC. V is TRBV7-9 and J is TRBJ2-1, with 8 bases lining up with TRBD1. V was pared by 0 bases and J by 4 bases, with 2 bases of the junction left unmatched. Per germline, CDR1 SEHNR and CDR2 FQNEAQ (reference sequence). The CDR3 spans 15 residues.

The CDR3 DNA sequence: TGTGCCAGCAGCCCCCGATCGACAGGAAATTCACCCCTCCACTTT. Translation: CASSPRSTGNSPLHF. This sequence joins TRBV9 and TRBJ1-6; TRBD1 is a possible D gene (6 bases). CDR3 length: 15 residues. Trimming shortened V by 4 bases and J by 7 bases, and 15 bases separated the two germline ends. Germline V gene data show CDR1 as SGDLS and CDR2 as YYNGEE.

The J gene is TRBJ2-7, the V gene TRBV7-2, with 11 bases matching TRBD2. J gave up 5 bases and V 6 bases, and 6 bases lay outside the gene matches. Germline-derived CDR1 and CDR2 are SGHTA and FQGNSA. The CDR3 length is 14 residues. The CDR3 DNA reads as TGTGCCAGCAGATCTAGCGGGGGGCGGAACGAGCAGTACTTC. Its protein product is CASRSSGGRNEQYF.

This clone was detected only once. The chain recombines TRBV19 with TRBJ1-5; the match to TRBD1 covers 9 bases. Germline V gives CDR1 LNHDA, CDR2 SQIVND (reference sequence). The CDR3 is made up of 15 amino acids. V was clipped by 5 bases and J by 4 bases; unmatched bases: 6. CDR3 DNA: TGTGCCAGTAGTGGGGGACAGGGAGGTAATCAGCCCCAGCATTTT. Its protein product is CASSGGQGGNQPQHF.

The V gene is TRBV19, the J gene TRBJ2-5; 14 bases agree with TRBD2. V lost 4 bases, J lost 3 bases, and 16 bases stayed unmatched. This CDR3 spans 20 amino acids. CDR1 is LNHDA and CDR2 is SQIVND in the germline V gene (reference sequence). CDR3: CASSSQGMFGTSGSKETQYF. The DNA of the CDR3 is TGTGCCAGTAGTAGCCAAGGGATGTTCGGGACTAGCGGGAGTAAAGAGACCCAGTACTTC.

The gene calls are TRBV19 and TRBJ2-1; 11 bases align to TRBD1. Per germline, CDR1 LNHDA and CDR2 SQIVND (reference sequence). With V trimmed by 3 bases and J by 7 bases, 11 bases remained unmatched. This CDR3 spans 17 amino acids. CDR3 protein: CASSMRGQGVIGNEQFF. The CDR3 region has the DNA TGTGCCAGTAGTATGCGGGGACAGGGGGTAATCGGGAATGAGCAGTTCTTC.

V usage is TRBV19 and J usage is TRBJ2-3; D may be TRBD2 (6 bases). Trimming left V 5 bases short and J 2 bases short, with 11 bases between. This CDR3 contains 14 residues. Germline lookup yields CDR1 LNHDA and CDR2 SQIVND (reference sequence). The CDR3 loop is CASSRTTATDTQYF. CDR3 nucleotide sequence: TGTGCCAGTAGTCGGACTACAGCCACAGATACGCAGTATTTT.

This clone came up once. J is TRBJ2-7 and V is TRBV19; tentative D call: TRBD2 (6 bases). Germline CDR1 and CDR2: LNHDA and SQIVND (reference sequence). V was trimmed by 7 bases and J by 5 bases, leaving 18 bases between them. The CDR3 totals 14 residues. For the CDR3, the DNA is TGTGCCAGTACCCCCCGGGGGTCTTTGGACGAGCAGTACTTC. Its translation: CASTPRGSLDEQYF.

The chain employs TRBV19 and TRBJ1-2, with 11 bases that match TRBD1. Looked up from germline, CDR1 is LNHDA and CDR2 is SQIVND (reference sequence). J was trimmed by 3 bases and V by 5 bases; bases with no gene match: 8. This CDR3 comprises 16 residues. The CDR3 loop is CASSADRGRSHYGYTF. In nucleotides, the CDR3 is TGTGCCAGTAGTGCGGACAGGGGGCGAAGTCACTATGGCTACACCTTC.